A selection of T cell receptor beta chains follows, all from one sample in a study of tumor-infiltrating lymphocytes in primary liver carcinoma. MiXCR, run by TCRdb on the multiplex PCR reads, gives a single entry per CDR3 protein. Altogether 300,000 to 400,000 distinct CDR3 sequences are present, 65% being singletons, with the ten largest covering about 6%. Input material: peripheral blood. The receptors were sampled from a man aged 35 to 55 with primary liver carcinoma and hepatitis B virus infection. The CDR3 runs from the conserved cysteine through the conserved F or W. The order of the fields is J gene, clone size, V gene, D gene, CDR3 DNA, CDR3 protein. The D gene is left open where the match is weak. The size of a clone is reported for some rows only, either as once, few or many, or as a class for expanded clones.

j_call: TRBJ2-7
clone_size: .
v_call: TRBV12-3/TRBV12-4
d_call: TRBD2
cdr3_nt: TGTGCCAGCACTCCCTTAGGCGGGGGGGAGCGGTACTTC
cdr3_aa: CASTPLGGGERYF

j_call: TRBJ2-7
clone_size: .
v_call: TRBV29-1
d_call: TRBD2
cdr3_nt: TGCAGCGTTGAATTCGGGGGGGCAACCTACTGGCAGTACTTC
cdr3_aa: CSVEFGGATYWQYF

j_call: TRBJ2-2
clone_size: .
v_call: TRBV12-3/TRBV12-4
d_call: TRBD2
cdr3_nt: TGTGCCAGCAGCACGACTAGCGGGAGAGACCGGGAGCTGTTTTTT
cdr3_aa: CASSTTSGRDRELFF

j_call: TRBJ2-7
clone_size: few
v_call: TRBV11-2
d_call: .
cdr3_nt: TGTGCCAGCAGCTTAGGTCCCTTGTTAGAGCAGTACTTC
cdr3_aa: CASSLGPLLEQYF

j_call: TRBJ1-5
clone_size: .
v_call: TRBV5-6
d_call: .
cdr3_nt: TGTGCCAGCAGCTTCGGTAGGGGATCTCAGCCCCAGCATTTT
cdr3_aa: CASSFGRGSQPQHF

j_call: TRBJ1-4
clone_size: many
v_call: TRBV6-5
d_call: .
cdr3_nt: TGTGCCAGCAGTTATTACAGGGATATGGATGAAAAACTGTTTTTT
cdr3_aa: CASSYYRDMDEKLFF

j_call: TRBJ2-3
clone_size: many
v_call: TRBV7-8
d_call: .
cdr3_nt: TGTGCCAGCAGCTTAGGGCTAAAGGGCGGTACGCAGTATTTT
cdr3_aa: CASSLGLKGGTQYF

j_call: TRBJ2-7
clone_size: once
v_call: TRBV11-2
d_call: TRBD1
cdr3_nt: TGTGCCAGCATCTCGCAGGGGGCGGAGACCTACGATCAGTACTTC
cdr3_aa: CASISQGAETYDQYF

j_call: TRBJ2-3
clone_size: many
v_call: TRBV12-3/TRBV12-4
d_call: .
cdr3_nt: TGTGCCAGCAGTTTAAGTCTTAGAGGGGGGGGAACGACAGATACGCAGTATTTT
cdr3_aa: CASSLSLRGGGTTDTQYF

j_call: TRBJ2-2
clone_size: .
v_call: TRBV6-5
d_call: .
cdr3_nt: TGTGCCAGCACTGGGGAGCTGTTTTTT
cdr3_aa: CASTGELFF

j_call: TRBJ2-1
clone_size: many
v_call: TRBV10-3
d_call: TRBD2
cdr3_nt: TGTGCCATCCGGACTAGTTCCAATGAGCAGTTCTTC
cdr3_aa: CAIRTSSNEQFF

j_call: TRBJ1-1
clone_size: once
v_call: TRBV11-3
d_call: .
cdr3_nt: TGTACCAGCAAAGAGGGGAACACTGAAGCTTTCTTT
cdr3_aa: CTSKEGNTEAFF

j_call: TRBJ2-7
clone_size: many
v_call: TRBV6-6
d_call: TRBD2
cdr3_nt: TGTGCCAGCATCGACGGGACTAGCGGGAGCTACGAGCAGTACTTC
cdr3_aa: CASIDGTSGSYEQYF

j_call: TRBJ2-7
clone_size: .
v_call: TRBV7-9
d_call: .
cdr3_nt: TGTGCCAGCAGCTCCGGGACATTCTACGAGCAGTACTTC
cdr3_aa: CASSSGTFYEQYF

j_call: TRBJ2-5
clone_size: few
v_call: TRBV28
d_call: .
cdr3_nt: TGTGCCAGCAGCCCAGGGCAGGGTGGGTTCCGGTACTTC
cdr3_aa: CASSPGQGGFRYF

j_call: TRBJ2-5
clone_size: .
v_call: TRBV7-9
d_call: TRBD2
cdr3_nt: TGTGCCAGCAGCCGGGTGCGGGAGACCCAGTACTTT
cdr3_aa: CASSRVRETQYF

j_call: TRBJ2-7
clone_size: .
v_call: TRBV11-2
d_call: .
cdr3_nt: TGTGCCAGCAGCTCGACAGGAGGCTATGAGCAGCACTTC
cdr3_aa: CASSSTGGYEQHF

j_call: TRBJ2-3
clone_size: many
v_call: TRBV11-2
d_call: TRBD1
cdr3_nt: TGTGCCAGCAGCTTGGACAGGGTAGCAGATACGCAGTATTTT
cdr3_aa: CASSLDRVADTQYF

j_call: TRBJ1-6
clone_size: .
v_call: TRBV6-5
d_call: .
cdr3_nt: TGTGCCACAAGTCTGGGCAGGGCAGATTCACCCCTCCACTTT
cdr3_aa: CATSLGRADSPLHF

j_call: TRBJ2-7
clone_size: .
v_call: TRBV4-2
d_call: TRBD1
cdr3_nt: TGTACCAGCGGCCTTGGGGGCAGGGGGCATATCTACGAGCAGTACTTC
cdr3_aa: CTSGLGGRGHIYEQYF

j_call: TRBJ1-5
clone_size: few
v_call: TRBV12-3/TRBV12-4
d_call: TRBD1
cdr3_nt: TGTGCCAGCAGTGAAAGGACAGGGGCTAGCAATCAGCCCCAGCATTTT
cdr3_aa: CASSERTGASNQPQHF

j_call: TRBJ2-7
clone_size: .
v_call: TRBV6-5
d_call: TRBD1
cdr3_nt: TGTGCCAGTAGTTCGGTCAGGGGGTGGTACGAGCGGTACTTC
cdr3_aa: CASSSVRGWYERYF

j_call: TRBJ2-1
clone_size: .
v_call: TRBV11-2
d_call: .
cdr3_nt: TGTGCCAACAGCAATCACGACAATGGGCAGTTATTC
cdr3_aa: CANSNHDNGQLF

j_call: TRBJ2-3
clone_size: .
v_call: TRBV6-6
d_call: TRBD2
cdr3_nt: TGTTCCAGCAACGTGGGACTAGCGGGTACAGATACGCGGTATTTT
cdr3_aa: CSSNVGLAGTDTRYF

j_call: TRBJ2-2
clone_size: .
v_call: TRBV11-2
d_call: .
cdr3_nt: TGTGCCAGCAGCCGAGCGACAGCGGTCGCCGGGGAGCTGTTTTTT
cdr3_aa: CASSRATAVAGELFF

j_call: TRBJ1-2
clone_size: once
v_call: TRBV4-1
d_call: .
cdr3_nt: TGCGCCAGCAGCCAAGACCAGACCTTAAGGTATGGCTGCACCTTC
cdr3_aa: CASSQDQTLRYGCTF

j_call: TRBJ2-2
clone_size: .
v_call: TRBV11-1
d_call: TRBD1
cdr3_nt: TGTGCTAGCAGCCCCCTCTCACAGGGGATAACAGGTTCCGCCGGGGAGCTGTTTTTT
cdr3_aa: CASSPLSQGITGSAGELFF